This T cell receptor (beta chain) originates from a study of CD8+ T cells in alopecia areata. General observations from the study: Higher clonality and more expanded CD8+ clones appeared in lesional than normal scalp. Amid tofacitinib therapy, many expanded lesional clones stayed present in scalp and blood. Scalp clonality dropped significantly under tofacitinib, as did expanded CD8+ top-100 clones. Baseline CD8+ expansion's link to response remains uncertain, as there was one nonresponder.

The ends were cut back, 5 bases at V and 6 bases at J, with 16 bases in the middle. Germline CDR1 LNHDA, CDR2 SQIVND (reference sequence). The CDR3 extends over 15 amino acids. RNA was extracted and reverse transcribed into cDNA as the sequencing template. Some clones are missing from TCRdb's copy, which holds only in-frame ones; the method was immunoSEQ multiplex PCR. Of some 96,000 clones in the sample, 60% to 75% were seen once. Stated treatment: oral pan-JAK inhibitor, 5-10 mg twice daily. With regard to this clone: The antigen remains undetermined.

The clonotype comes from a human donor with alopecia areata. The V and J genes are TRBV19 and TRBJ2-2; TRBD1 is a possible D gene (6 bases). The starting material was CD8+ T cells sorted from blood, obtained at week 4, from a patient treated with tofacitinib. The chain's CDR3 is CASSGQIQGPGELFF. In DNA, the CDR3 is TGTGCCAGTAGTGGGCAGATACAGGGTCCCGGGGAGCTGTTTTTT.